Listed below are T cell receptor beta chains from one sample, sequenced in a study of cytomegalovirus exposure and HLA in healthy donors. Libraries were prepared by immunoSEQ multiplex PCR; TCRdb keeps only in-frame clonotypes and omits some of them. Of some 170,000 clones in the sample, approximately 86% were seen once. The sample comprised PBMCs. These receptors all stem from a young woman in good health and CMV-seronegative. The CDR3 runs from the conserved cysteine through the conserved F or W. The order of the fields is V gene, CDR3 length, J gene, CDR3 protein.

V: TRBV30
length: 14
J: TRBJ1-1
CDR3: CAWSKDSLNTEAFF

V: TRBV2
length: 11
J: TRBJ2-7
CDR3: CASRQGYEQYF

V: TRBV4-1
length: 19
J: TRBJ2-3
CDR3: CASSQDQGPAVGDEDTQYF

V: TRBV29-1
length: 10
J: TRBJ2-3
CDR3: CSVGEDTQYF

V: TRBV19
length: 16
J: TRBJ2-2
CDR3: CASSREGLVVPGELFF

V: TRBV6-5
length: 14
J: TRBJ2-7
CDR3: CASSYSIGRGEQYF

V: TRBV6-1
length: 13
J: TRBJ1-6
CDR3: CASSEDRDSPLHF

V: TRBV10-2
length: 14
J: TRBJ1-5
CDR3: CASSDPGLNQPQHF

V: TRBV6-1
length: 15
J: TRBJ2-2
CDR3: CASSEGQGAPGELFF

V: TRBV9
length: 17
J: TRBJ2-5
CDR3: CASSTGTSGGDEETQYF

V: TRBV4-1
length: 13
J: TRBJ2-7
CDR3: CASSHQVLYEQYF

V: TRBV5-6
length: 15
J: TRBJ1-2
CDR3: CASSPRVSVENGYTF

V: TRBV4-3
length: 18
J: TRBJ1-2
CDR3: CASSQDWMGQAANYGYTF

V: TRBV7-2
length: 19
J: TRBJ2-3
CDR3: CASSSGMGQGLAVTDTQYF

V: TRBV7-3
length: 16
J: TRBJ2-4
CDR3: CASSLNAGVGKNIQYF

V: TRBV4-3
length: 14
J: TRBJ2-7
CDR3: CASSQISGSYEQYF

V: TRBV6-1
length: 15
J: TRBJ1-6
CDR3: CASSDGGGGNSPLHF

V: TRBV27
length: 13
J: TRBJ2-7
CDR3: CASSLSHLYEQYF

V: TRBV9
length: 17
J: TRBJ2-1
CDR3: CASSVAWAGDSYNEQFF

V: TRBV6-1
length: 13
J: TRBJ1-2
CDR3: CASTTTLPYGYTF

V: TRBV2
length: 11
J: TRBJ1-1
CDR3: CASGATGEAFF

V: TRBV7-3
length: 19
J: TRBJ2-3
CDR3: CASSPFPRAGGPGTDTQYF

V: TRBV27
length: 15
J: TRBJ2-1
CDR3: CASNFQGGSYNEQFF

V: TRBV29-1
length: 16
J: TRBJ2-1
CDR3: CSVVPVSGLHHNEQFF

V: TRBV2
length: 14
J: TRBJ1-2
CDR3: CASIGYGAGHGYTF

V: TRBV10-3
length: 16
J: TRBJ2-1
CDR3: CAISESKAGPYNEQFF

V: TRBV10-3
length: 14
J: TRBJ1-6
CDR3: CAISESRQGSPLHF

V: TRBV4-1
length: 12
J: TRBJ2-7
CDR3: CASSLTGGEQYF

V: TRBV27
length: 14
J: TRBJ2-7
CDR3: CASSLSGGPYEQYF

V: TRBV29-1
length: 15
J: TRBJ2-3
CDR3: CSVEMGSGSTDTQYF

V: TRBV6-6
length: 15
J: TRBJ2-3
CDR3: CASSYGGGRGDTQYF

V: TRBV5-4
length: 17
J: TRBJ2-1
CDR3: CASSPVLGGGIDNEQFF

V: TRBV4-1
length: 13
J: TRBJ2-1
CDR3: CASSQRSGDEQFF

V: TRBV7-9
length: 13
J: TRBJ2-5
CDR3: CASSPRGPETQYF

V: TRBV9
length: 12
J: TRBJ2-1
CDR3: CASSEGGNEQFF

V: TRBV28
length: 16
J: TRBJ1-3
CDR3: CASSPSTSLIGNTIYF

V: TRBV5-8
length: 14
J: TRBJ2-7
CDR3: CASSTYDQGPEQYF

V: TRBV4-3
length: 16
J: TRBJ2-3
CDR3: CASSQLAGGPADTQYF

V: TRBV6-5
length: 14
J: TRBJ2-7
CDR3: CASRRRQGANEQYF

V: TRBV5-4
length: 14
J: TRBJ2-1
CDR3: CASSYSGGFFEQFF

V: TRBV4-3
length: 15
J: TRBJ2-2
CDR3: CASSQDSLNTGELFF

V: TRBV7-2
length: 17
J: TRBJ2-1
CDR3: CASSLYGLAGTYNEQFF

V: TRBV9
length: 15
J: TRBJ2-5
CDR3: CASSVGQGGIGTQYF

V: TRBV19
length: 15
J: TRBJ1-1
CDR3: CASSRIGDKGPEAFF